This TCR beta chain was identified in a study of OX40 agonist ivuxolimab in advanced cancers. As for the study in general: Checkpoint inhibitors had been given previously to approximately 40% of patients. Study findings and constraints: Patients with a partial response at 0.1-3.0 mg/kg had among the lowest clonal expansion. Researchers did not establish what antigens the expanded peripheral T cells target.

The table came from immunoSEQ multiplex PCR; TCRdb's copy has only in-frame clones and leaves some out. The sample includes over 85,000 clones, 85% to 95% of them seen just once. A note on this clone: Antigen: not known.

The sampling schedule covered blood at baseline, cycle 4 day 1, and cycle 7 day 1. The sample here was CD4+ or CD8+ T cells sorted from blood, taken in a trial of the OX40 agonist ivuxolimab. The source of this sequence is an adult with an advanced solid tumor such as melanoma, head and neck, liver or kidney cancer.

In DNA form, the CDR3 reads TGCGCCAGCCAACCATTTGTTAGCTCCTACAATGAGCAGTTCTTC. This sequence encodes CASQPFVSSYNEQFF. The genes are TRBV5-1 and TRBJ2-1, with no clear D. The CDR3 totals 15 residues. Trimming took 7 bases from V and 0 from J, leaving 14 bases between them. Germline V gives CDR1 SGHRS, CDR2 YFSETQ.